Listed here are 2 T cell receptor beta chains from one sample, sequenced in a study of blood T cells in healthy people across ages. Alongside a J-beta primer mix, a sample-barcoded 5' primer served in a second PCR lasting roughly 6 to 12 cycles. TCRdb itself ran the 5' RACE reads through MiXCR, one entry per CDR3 protein. The table has some 1.6 million distinct CDR3 sequences, almost 35% seen once. Sequencing was done on a sample of blood. These receptors were taken from a woman between 25 and 40 years old in good health.

This clonotype was observed a handful of times. The V and J genes are TRBV18 and TRBJ2-3; 9 nucleotides line up with TRBD2. Unmatched junction bases numbered 4, after V lost 3 bases and J lost 0 bases. CDR3 length equals 16 residues. Germline V lookup: CDR1 KGHSH, CDR2 LQKENI. CDR3 bases: TGTGCCAGCTCACCCGTTAGCGGGAGTAGCACAGATACGCAGTATTTT. Amino acid sequence: CASSPVSGSSTDTQYF.

This clonotype was recorded a few times. V and J are TRBV20-1 and TRBJ2-6; no definite D call. The V gene lost 3 bases and the J gene lost 0 bases, with 6 bases spanning the gap. CDR3 length: 14 residues. Germline V gives CDR1 DFQATT, CDR2 SNEGSKA (reference sequence). The CDR3 nucleotides read TGCAGTGCTAGGGAAGTCTCTGGGGCCAACGTCCTGACTTTC. Protein: CSAREVSGANVLTF.